This entry is about one T cell receptor beta chain. This sample also contains other DNA sequences that code for the same CDR3. Trimming pared 1 base from V and 0 bases from J, leaving 3 bases between. Germline loops: CDR1 SGHRS, CDR2 YFSETQ. The CDR3 loop spans 13 amino acids. This record comes from a study of lymphopenia after photon versus proton radiotherapy. The repertoire was sequenced with immunoSEQ multiplex PCR; TCRdb's copy has only in-frame clones and lacks some. In the table there are tens of thousands of clones, roughly 83% of which are singletons. The specimen comprised peripheral blood, sampled from a patient treated with proton-based radiotherapy. The chain has TRBV5-1 and TRBJ2-3; no clear D. This receptor was taken from a man aged 55 to 70 with pancreatic cancer. CDR3: CASSLPSTDTQYF. CDR3 nucleotides: TGCGCCAGCAGCTTGCCGAGCACAGATACGCAGTATTTT.